The 7 T cell receptor beta chains reported below all come from one sample, sequenced in a study of CD8 T cells in ankylosing spondylitis. TCRdb redid the calling of the 5' RACE reads with MiXCR, one entry per CDR3 protein. This sample yields approximately 240,000 distinct CDR3 sequences, of which more than 9% are seen a single time; less than 3% belongs to the top ten. Sequenced sample: blood, either unsorted or a sorted T cell fraction (not recorded which). Every receptor here comes from a male donor with ankylosing spondylitis or in good health (not recorded which).

This clonotype was found many times. The rearrangement uses TRBV7-2 and TRBJ2-7; possible D gene TRBD2, 6 bases. CDR3 length: 14 residues. V dropped 1 base and J dropped 5 bases, with 12 bases sitting between them. Germline-derived CDR1 and CDR2 are SGHTA and FQGNSA. The CDR3 region is CASSLEFGGDEQYF. The CDR3 nucleotides read TGTGCCAGCAGCTTAGAGTTCGGAGGGGACGAGCAGTACTTC. Drawing the rest from reference TRBV7-2 and TRBJ2-7, the complete variable domain is GAGVSQSPSNKVTEKGKDVELRCDPISGHTALYWYRQSLGQGLEFLIYFQGNSAPDKSGLPSDRFSAERTGGSVSTLTIQRTQQEDSAVYLCASSLEFGGDEQYFGPGTRLTVT.

This clonotype was picked up many times. The J gene is TRBJ1-1, the V gene TRBV7-9; 8 bases agree with TRBD1. The germline V gene has CDR1 SEHNR and CDR2 FQNEAQ (reference sequence). J gave up 6 bases and V 2 bases, and 5 bases lay outside the gene matches. CDR3 length: 14 residues. The CDR3 coding sequence is TGTGCCAGCAGCTTATCAGGGGGCGACCCTGAAGCTTTCTTT. It is translated as CASSLSGGDPEAFF.

This clonotype was recorded at least ten times. This sequence joins TRBV12-3 or TRBV12-4 and TRBJ2-1; 7 bases are shared with TRBD2. The CDR3 loop spans 14 amino acids. Trimming removed 6 bases from V and 4 bases from J; junction bases left unmatched: 6. The CDR3 DNA reads TGTGCCAGCAGGGGGGTCGGGGGGTACAATGAGCAGTTCTTC. Protein sequence: CASRGVGGYNEQFF.

The chain recombines TRBV18 with TRBJ2-7; D remains ambiguous. The CDR3 is 14 residues long. V was shortened by 3 bases and J by 2 bases, with 11 bases between the two germline ends. Germline CDR1 and CDR2: KGHSH and LQKENI. CDR3: CASSPPGLPYEQYF. CDR3 DNA sequence: TGTGCCAGCTCACCGCCTGGGCTCCCCTACGAGCAGTACTTC.

V gene TRBV30 combines with J gene TRBJ1-2, with D unresolved. V lost 4 bases to trimming and J lost 2 bases, with 11 bases between them. Germline V gives CDR1 GTSNPN, CDR2 SVGIG (reference sequence). The CDR3 contains 13 residues. CDR3 sequence: CAWTMRRNYGYTF. CDR3 nucleotides: TGTGCCTGGACCATGAGGAGGAACTATGGCTACACCTTC.

This clonotype was detected many times. V gene TRBV20-1 combines with J gene TRBJ2-1; D not resolved. Deletions cut 3 bases from V and 4 bases from J, with 7 bases between. CDR3 length: 12 residues. Germline V gene data show CDR1 as DFQATT and CDR2 as SNEGSKA (reference sequence). CDR3 DNA sequence: TGCAGTGCTAGCGGTCCTTACAATGAGCAGTTCTTC. It is translated as CSASGPYNEQFF.

This clonotype was seen a few times. This sequence joins TRBV3-1 and TRBJ2-7; 10 nucleotides line up with TRBD2. The CDR3 consists of 16 residues. The junction had 6 bases not matched to a gene; V was cut back by 0 bases and J by 4 bases. Germline CDR1 reads LGHDT; CDR2 reads YNNKEL (reference sequence). The CDR3 DNA reads TGTGCCAGCAGCCAAGAAACACTAGCGGGAAGGTACGAGCAGTACTTC. Amino acid sequence: CASSQETLAGRYEQYF.